Reported below is one T cell receptor (beta chain). The antigen is undetermined. PCR employed 60 Vbeta and 13 Jbeta primers. Here immunoSEQ multiplex PCR was the method, and the copy in TCRdb shows in-frame clones only, minus some. The sample shows approximately 130,000 clones, 81% of them seen only once. This sample is part of a study of cytomegalovirus exposure and HLA in healthy donors. V shed 1 base and J shed 6 bases, with 13 bases lying between them. Germline-derived CDR1 and CDR2 are SNHLY and FYNNEI. This CDR3 region has 15 residues. General study points: When the data were analyzed later, several of the most significant clusters appeared to be linked to common viral pathogens. When a later analysis was performed, an Asian-associated ancestry cluster reportedly had fewer N-insertions than the approximately 690-donor mean.

The specimen sequenced was PBMCs. V and J are TRBV2 and TRBJ2-4; the D gene is possibly TRBD2 (6 bases). The TCR originated in a woman aged 40 to 49 in good health and CMV-seropositive. The CDR3 nucleotides read TGTGCCAGCAGTGAAGAAGCTGGGGGGACAAACATTCAGTACTTC. Translated: CASSEEAGGTNIQYF.